This T cell receptor (beta chain) came from a study of CXCR3-negative and CXCR3-positive naive CD8 T cells. Triplicate sorts of roughly 300,000 cells per CD8+ subset. Germline CDR1 MNHEY, CDR2 SMNVEV (reference sequence). The CDR3 covers 15 residues. 5' RACE that incorporated UMI labels was used to prepare the TRB cDNA libraries. With the 5' RACE reads reprocessed, TCRdb shows one record per CDR3 protein and no DNA. The table lists around 160,000 distinct CDR3 sequences. Remarks on this clonotype: Its antigen is still unknown.

General study results and limits: Relative to CXCR3-negative naive cells, CXCR3-positive naive cells had more hydrophobic TRB CDR3s. Both naive subsets had comparably high diversity; memory CD8+ cells much lower.

The specimen was naive CXCR3+ CD8+ T cells from blood. The sample's subset: CD45RO-CCR7+CD27+CD95- naive CD8+ T cells expressing CXCR3 (TNR3+). This chain uses TRBV27 with TRBJ2-1; TCRdb calls TRBD2, which cannot be checked without DNA. This TCR was recovered from a human donor in good health. Some clones in this sample may be carry-over from other donors' samples. The CDR3 loop reads CASSVGASALAEQFF.